This T cell receptor beta chain derives from a study of T cell changes during pregnancy in multiple sclerosis. The repertoire was sequenced with immunoSEQ multiplex PCR; TCRdb's copy has only in-frame clones and lacks some. This sample yields around 100,000 clones, of which over 80% are seen a single time; less than 2% belongs to the top ten. V lost 6 bases, J lost 4 bases, and 14 bases stayed unmatched. Germline V lookup: CDR1 SNHLY, CDR2 FYNNEI. CDR3 length: 18 amino acids. The V gene is TRBV2, the J gene TRBJ1-3, with 11 bases aligning to TRBD1. This receptor was taken from a female donor with multiple sclerosis, enrolled in a pregnancy study. Sample: peripheral blood, taken after pregnancy. The CDR3 bases are TGTGCCAGCAGGGACAGGGGGCCTTCAGGTATCTCAGGAAACACCATATATTTT. It is translated as CASRDRGPSGISGNTIYF.